This entry is about one T cell receptor beta chain. No antigen is known for it. TCRdb re-analysed the reads in MiXCR, keeping a single row per CDR3 protein. The sample consists of 450,000 to 550,000 distinct CDR3 sequences, 16% of them appearing once. The data were obtained in a study of T cell repertoires in cytomegalovirus infection. Across the whole study: Indicated by public TCR beta signatures were CMV infection and matching HLA type.

Germline loops: CDR1 SGHAT, CDR2 FQNNGV. V was clipped by 5 bases and J by 4 bases, with 14 bases between them. CDR3 length: 14 residues. Study results and caveats: Predominance within the ex vivo response was attributable to HLA-C-restricted CMV-specific TCR beta clonotypes.

Sequencing used CD8+ T cells from PBMCs. The genes are TRBV11-2 and TRBJ1-1; no firm D call. The receptor's source is a human donor in good health (CMV status not recorded). Some clones in this sample may be carry-over from other donors' samples. The CDR3 sequence is CASSRGLGTTEAFF. In nucleotides, the CDR3 is TGTGCCAGCAGCCGAGGACTCGGCACCACTGAAGCTTTCTTT.